Sequencing of this T cell receptor beta chain was carried out in a study of blood T cell repertoires in COVID-19. This clone was detected only a few times. In the original analysis: Estimated nucleated cell counts came from reference gene primer amplification. Only in-frame clones appear in the TCRdb table, and some are missing; sequencing was by immunoSEQ multiplex PCR. Clonal size and the V and J genes are those of that table, whereas D and trimming came from the DNA. The sample includes some 250,000 clones, roughly 83% of them seen just once. The CDR3 is 14 residues long. Germline-derived CDR1 and CDR2 are SGDLS and YYNGEE. Trimming cost V 2 bases and J 4 bases, with 10 bases left between them.

Sequencing was done on a sample of peripheral blood. The chain recombines TRBV9 with TRBJ1-3, with a weak D call TRBD1 (5 bases). This clonotype originated in a man at least 80 years old with acute or convalescent COVID-19. CDR3 in amino acids: CASSVRAGGNTIYF. The CDR3 nucleotides are TGTGCCAGCAGCGTTAGGGCAGGGGGAAACACCATATATTTT. Complete variable domain (other parts from reference TRBV9 and TRBJ1-3): DSGVTQTPKHLITATGQRVTLRCSPRSGDLSVYWYQQSLDQGLQFLIQYYNGEERAKGNILERFSAQQFPDLHSELNLSSLELGDSALYFCASSVRAGGNTIYFGEGSWLTVV.